This entry lists 8 T cell receptor beta chains sequenced from one sample in a study of OX40 agonist ivuxolimab in advanced cancers. TCRdb's copy holds only in-frame clones and misses some; the assay was immunoSEQ multiplex PCR. The table has tens of thousands of clones, about 90% seen once; the top ten hold roughly 0.4%. Sequencing used CD4+ or CD8+ T cells sorted from blood, obtained in a trial of the OX40 agonist ivuxolimab. Receptors originate from an adult with an advanced solid tumor such as melanoma, head and neck, liver or kidney cancer.

The chain links TRBV19 to TRBJ1-3, with D maybe TRBD1 (6 bases). Trimming took 5 bases from V and 0 from J, leaving 14 bases between them. In germline, CDR1 is LNHDA, CDR2 SQIVND (reference sequence). The CDR3 spans 16 residues. The CDR3 region has the DNA TGTGCCAGTAGTGCGACAGGTACAGACTCTGGAAACACCATATATTTT. This codes for CASSATGTDSGNTIYF. Together with reference TRBV19 and TRBJ1-3, the CDR3 gives the full variable domain: DGGITQSPKYLFRKEGQNVTLSCEQNLNHDAMYWYRQDPGQGLRLIYYSQIVNDFQKGDIAEGYSVSREKKESFPLTVTSAQKNPTAFYLCASSATGTDSGNTIYFGEGSWLTVV.

V usage is TRBV15 and J usage is TRBJ1-2; TRBD1 might be the D (5 bases). Trimming took off 2 bases at V and 6 bases at J, with 13 bases between the two ends. CDR3 length equals 14 residues. Germline values: CDR1 LNHNV, CDR2 YYDKDF (reference sequence). The CDR3 DNA is TGTGCCACCAGCAGAACCCGGGACGCGGATGGCTACACCTTC. This sequence encodes CATSRTRDADGYTF. Complete variable domain (other parts from reference TRBV15 and TRBJ1-2): DAMVIQNPRYQVTQFGKPVTLSCSQTLNHNVMYWYQQKSSQAPKLLFHYYDKDFNNEADTPDNFQSRRPNTSFCFLDIRSPGLGDTAMYLCATSRTRDADGYTFGSGTRLTVV.

A word on this clone: One junction end does not reproduce the germline sequence, and a read error may be involved. This chain joins TRBV11-1 and TRBJ2-5; 9 bases agree with TRBD2. The CDR3 has 16 residues. Per the germline V gene, CDR1 is SGHAT and CDR2 is FQDESV (reference sequence). For the CDR3, the DNA is TGTGCCAGCAGCGTAGCTAGCGGGGTAGGAGAGGAGACCCAGTACTTC. As protein: CASSVASGVGEETQYF.

The V and J genes are TRBV5-6 and TRBJ2-3; TRBD2 aligns across 8 bases. Trimming at V came to 0 bases and at J to 2 bases, leaving 5 bases not matched to a gene. This CDR3 is 16 amino acids long. CDR1 and CDR2 from the germline V gene are SGHDT and YYEEEE. The CDR3 here is CASSLVLAGHTDTQYF. CDR3 nucleotide sequence: TGTGCCAGCAGCTTGGTCCTAGCGGGTCACACAGATACGCAGTATTTT. The variable domain in full, with the rest retrieved from reference TRBV5-6 and TRBJ2-3, is DAGVTQSPTHLIKTRGQQVTLRCSPKSGHDTVSWYQQALGQGPQFIFQYYEEEERQRGNFPDRFSGHQFPNYSSELNVNALLLGDSALYLCASSLVLAGHTDTQYFGPGTRLTVL.

The chain couples TRBV11-3 to TRBJ2-3, with D unclear. This CDR3 region has 12 residues. In germline, CDR1 is SGHNT, CDR2 YENEEA. Trimming took off 5 bases at V and 6 bases at J, with 9 bases between the two ends. CDR3: CASSPNEDTQYF. The CDR3, as DNA: TGTGCCAGCAGCCCGAATGAGGATACGCAGTATTTT.

The V call is TRBV11-1, the J call TRBJ2-7; D could derive from TRBD1 or TRBD2 (5 bases each). Trimming took 6 bases from V and 7 from J, leaving 16 bases between them. CDR1 SGHAT and CDR2 FQDESV come from the germline V gene (reference sequence). CDR3 size: 13 residues. The DNA for the CDR3 is TGTGCCAGCAGTCCGGGACGGGCCCAAGAGCAGTACTTC. Translation: CASSPGRAQEQYF.

The J gene is TRBJ1-1, the V gene TRBV7-2; no clear D. From germline, CDR1 is SGHTA and CDR2 FQGNSA. Trimming left V 1 base short and J 3 bases short, with 12 bases between. This CDR3 has 15 residues. The CDR3 sequence is CASSLDGEGYTEAFF. The CDR3 bases are TGTGCCAGCAGCTTAGACGGCGAGGGCTACACTGAAGCTTTCTTT.

The count of this clone is one. The chain links TRBV4-2 to TRBJ1-1, with D possibly matching TRBD1 (6 bases). Trimming removed 3 bases from V and 4 bases from J, with 9 bases in between. From germline, CDR1 is LGHNA and CDR2 YNFKEQ. The length of the CDR3 is 13 residues. The CDR3 spells CASSQIGGTEAFF. In DNA, the CDR3 is TGTGCCAGCAGCCAGATAGGGGGCACTGAAGCTTTCTTT.